The source of this TCR beta chain is a study of naive and memory T cell subsets. Study findings and constraints: TCR counts from RNA may reflect activation-linked expression changes.

The CDR3 consists of 15 residues. Germline CDR1 and CDR2: MDHEN and SYDVKM. The V end lost 3 bases, the J end lost 9 bases, and 17 bases lay between the germline ends. The beta constant-region primer was an equimolar mix of two oligonucleotides covering TRBC1 and TRBC2. Nested alpha and beta constant-region primers with the SP2 primer drove four PCR rounds on ligated cDNA. Using its own MiXCR run on the UMI-ligation and nested PCR reads, TCRdb lists one record per CDR3 protein. This table has about 120,000 distinct CDR3 sequences, 30% to 45% appearing once. This clonotype has more than one count but fewer than ten. Its matching antigen is unknown.

The chain is built from TRBV28 and TRBJ2-2; D gene ambiguous. This sequence was found in a human donor in good health. Material: central memory CD4+ T cells from blood. The CDR3 DNA reads as TGTGCCAGCAGTTTCTCGCCCCCCGTACGCTGGGAGCTGTTTTTT. It yields the protein CASSFSPPVRWELFF. Full variable domain (outside the CDR3, taken from reference TRBV28 and TRBJ2-2): DVKVTQSSRYLVKRTGEKVFLECVQDMDHENMFWYRQDPGLGLRLIYFSYDVKMKEKGDIPEGYSVSREKKERFSLILESASTNQTSMYLCASSFSPPVRWELFFGEGSRLTVL.